Sequencing of this T cell receptor beta chain was carried out in a study of cytotoxic CD8 clonotypes in ibrutinib-treated CLL (dated by TCRdb to the early 2020s). Regarding the research as a whole: The cohort was composed of approximately 11 relapsed/refractory and roughly 14 treatment-naive patients; IGHV unmutated status was identified in 17 to 18 patients. Partial responses were observed in 24 patients and complete responses in 2; after a median follow-up of roughly 72 months, remission was maintained in approximately 14 patients and progression was observed in roughly twelve. Response samples were obtained after a median of 12 months of treatment, with a range of about 6 to 40 months. Samples averaged approximately 250,000 productive templates and 80,000 to 100,000 productive rearrangements. Of the roughly 86 participants in the trial, roughly 26 had longitudinal samples available. Cryopreserved peripheral blood mononuclear cells were obtained before treatment, at response, and at either sustained remission or disease progression. Patients were still on ibrutinib when every remission and progressive disease sample was collected.

Overall results and qualifications from the work: Public clonotypes were rare and either contracted or stayed stable during treatment, and the rise in clonality at ibrutinib response reflected the expansion of private clonotypes. Clonality rose at ibrutinib response, remained stable during sustained remission, and dropped back toward baseline at progression. Sampling times were not matched between sustained-remission and progressing patients, and lymph node repertoires were not studied. At baseline, clonality was higher than in age-matched healthy donors and showed a strong correlation with circulating CD8+ T-cell counts.

On a MiSeq, deep resolution sequencing aimed for a depth between 1 in 1 million and 1 in 200,000 T cells, with each clonotype covered approximately 9.8x on average. The immunoSEQ hsTCRB Kit was used to generate the TCR beta libraries. In the authors' own workflow: Data were analyzed with ImmunoSEQ Data Assistant and ImmunoSEQ Analyzer, with V, D and J genes assigned per IMGT definitions. Clonality was computed as one minus normalized Shannon entropy of productive rearrangement frequencies, ranging from 0 to 1. Public clonotype analysis was restricted to overrepresented clonotypes comprising at least 0.05% of each patient's repertoire. Some 14 age-matched healthy donor repertoires from immuneACCESS served as clonality controls. What TCRdb holds here is the immuneACCESS table cut down to in-frame rearrangements. Part of the clones is not present; checked against another copy, under half of the missing clones reflect an unresolved V gene, and the others are unexplained. That table furnishes V, J and clone size, whereas the DNA furnished D and trimming. The sample table lists approximately 100,000 clones, around 73% of them with a count of one. Jointly, the top ten make up about 30% of the sample.

The sample's time point label is to be understood as: approximately twelve months on ibrutinib. For TCR beta library preparation, approximately 1.8 micrograms of genomic DNA was extracted from cryopreserved PBMCs. Longitudinal blood samples from CLL patients on ibrutinib monotherapy were analyzed using high-throughput TCR beta sequencing. The patients took part in an open-label, single-center phase 2 trial of ibrutinib monotherapy. A remark on this clone: What antigen it recognizes has not been identified. Within one base of it there is no much larger clone, and no base qualities were kept.

Including cysteine and phenylalanine, the CDR3 has 15 amino acids. Only CDR3 DNA remains: 45 bases, in frame from the first base. Relative to germline, V is 2 bases shorter and J is 7 bases shorter, with 15 bases between their ends. The germline V gene (reference sequence) specifies LNHNV as CDR1 and YYDKDF as CDR2. The chain couples TRBV15 to TRBJ2-1, with no D gene named confidently. This material consisted of PBMCs, taken after 12 months of ibrutinib treatment. The TCR comes from a human donor with chronic lymphocytic leukemia. The bases are TGTGCCACCAGCAGATCGGTGGGGTCACGGAATGAGCAGTTCTTC. It translates as CATSRSVGSRNEQFF.